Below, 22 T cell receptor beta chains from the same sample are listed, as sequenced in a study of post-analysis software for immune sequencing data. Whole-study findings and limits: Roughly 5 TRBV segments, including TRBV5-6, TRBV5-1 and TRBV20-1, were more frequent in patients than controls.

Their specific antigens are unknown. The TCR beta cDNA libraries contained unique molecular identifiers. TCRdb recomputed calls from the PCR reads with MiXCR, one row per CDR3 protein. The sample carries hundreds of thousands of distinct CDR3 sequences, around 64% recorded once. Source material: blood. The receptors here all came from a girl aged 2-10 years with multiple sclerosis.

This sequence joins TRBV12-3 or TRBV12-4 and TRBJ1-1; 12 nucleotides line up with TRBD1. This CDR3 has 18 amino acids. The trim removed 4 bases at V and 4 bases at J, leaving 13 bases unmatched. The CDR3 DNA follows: TGTGCCAGCAGTTCTCCCCCCCGGGACAGGGGGCATCGCACTGAAGCTTTCTTT. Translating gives CASSSPPRDRGHRTEAFF.

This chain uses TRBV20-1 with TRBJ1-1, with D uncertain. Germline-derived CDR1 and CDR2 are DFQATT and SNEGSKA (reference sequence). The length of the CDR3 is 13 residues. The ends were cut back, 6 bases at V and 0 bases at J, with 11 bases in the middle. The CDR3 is CSAPASMNTEAFF. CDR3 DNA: TGCAGTGCCCCCGCTTCGATGAACACTGAAGCTTTCTTT.

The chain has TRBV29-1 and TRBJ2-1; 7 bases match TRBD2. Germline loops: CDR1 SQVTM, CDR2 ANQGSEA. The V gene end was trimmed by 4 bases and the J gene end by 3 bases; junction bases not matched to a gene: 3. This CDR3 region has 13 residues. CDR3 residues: CSVVRGDYNEQFF. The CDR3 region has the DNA TGCAGCGTTGTTCGGGGGGACTACAATGAGCAGTTCTTC.

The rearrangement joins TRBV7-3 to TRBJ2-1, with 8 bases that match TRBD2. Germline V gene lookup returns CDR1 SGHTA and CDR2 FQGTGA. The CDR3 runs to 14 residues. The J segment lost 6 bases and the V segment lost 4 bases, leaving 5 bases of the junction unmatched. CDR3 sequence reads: CASSSGLAPNEQFF. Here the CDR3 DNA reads TGTGCCAGCAGCTCCGGACTAGCCCCCAATGAGCAGTTCTTC.

In DNA, the CDR3 is TGTGCCAGCAGTGTCCGACAGATGTATGGCTACACCTTC. Translating gives CASSVRQMYGYTF. V is TRBV12-3 or TRBV12-4 and J is TRBJ1-2; D is perhaps TRBD1 (5 bases). Trimming took 5 bases from V and 5 from J, leaving 12 bases between them. This CDR3 comprises 13 residues.

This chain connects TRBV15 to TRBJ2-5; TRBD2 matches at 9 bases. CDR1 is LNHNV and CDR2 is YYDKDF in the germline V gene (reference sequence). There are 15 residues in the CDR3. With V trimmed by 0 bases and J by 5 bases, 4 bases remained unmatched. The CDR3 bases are TGTGCCACCAGCAGAGATAAAGCGGGAGGTGAGACCCAGTACTTC. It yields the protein CATSRDKAGGETQYF.

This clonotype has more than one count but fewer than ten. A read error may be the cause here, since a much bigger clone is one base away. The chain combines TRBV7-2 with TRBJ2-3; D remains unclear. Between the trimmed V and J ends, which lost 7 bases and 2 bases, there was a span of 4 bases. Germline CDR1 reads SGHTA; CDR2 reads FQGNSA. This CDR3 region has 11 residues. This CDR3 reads CASTYTDTQYF. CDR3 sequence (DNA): TGTGCCAGCACCTACACAGATACGCAGTATTTT.

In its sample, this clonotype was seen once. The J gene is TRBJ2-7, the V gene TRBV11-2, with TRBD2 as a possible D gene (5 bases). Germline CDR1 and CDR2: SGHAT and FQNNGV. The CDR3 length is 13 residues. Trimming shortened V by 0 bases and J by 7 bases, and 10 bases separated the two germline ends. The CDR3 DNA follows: TGTGCCAGCAGCTTAGAATCCGGAGGTGAGCAGTACTTC. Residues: CASSLESGGEQYF.

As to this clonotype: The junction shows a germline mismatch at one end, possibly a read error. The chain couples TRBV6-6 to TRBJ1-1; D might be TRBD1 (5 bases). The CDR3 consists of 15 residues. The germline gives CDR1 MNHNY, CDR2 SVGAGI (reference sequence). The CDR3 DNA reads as TGTGCCAGCAGTCGTGGGGGACCTTTTGACACTGAGGCTTTCTTT. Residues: CASSRGGPFDTEAFF.

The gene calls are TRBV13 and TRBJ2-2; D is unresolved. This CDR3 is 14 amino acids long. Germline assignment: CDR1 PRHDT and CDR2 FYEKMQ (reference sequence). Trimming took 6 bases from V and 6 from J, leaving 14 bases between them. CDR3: CASSSTGRSGELFF. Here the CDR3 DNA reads TGTGCCAGCAGTTCCACGGGCCGGTCCGGGGAGCTGTTTTTT.

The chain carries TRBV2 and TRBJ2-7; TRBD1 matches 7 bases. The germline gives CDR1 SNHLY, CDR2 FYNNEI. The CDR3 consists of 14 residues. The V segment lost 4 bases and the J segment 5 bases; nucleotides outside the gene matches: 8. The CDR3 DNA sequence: TGTGCCAGCAGTGGGCTTAAGGGGGCTAACGAGCAGTACTTC. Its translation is CASSGLKGANEQYF. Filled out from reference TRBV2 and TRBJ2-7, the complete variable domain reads EPEVTQTPSHQVTQMGQEVILRCVPISNHLYFYWYRQILGQKVEFLVSFYNNEISEKSEIFDDQFSVERPDGSNFTLKIRSTKLEDSAMYFCASSGLKGANEQYFGPGTRLTVT.

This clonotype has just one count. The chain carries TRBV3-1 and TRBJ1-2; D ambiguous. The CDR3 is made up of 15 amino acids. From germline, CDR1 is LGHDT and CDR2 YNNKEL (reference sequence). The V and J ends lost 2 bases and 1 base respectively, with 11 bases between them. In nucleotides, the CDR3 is TGTGCCAGCAGCCAATGGTCGGGTGTTAACTATGGCTACACCTTC. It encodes CASSQWSGVNYGYTF.

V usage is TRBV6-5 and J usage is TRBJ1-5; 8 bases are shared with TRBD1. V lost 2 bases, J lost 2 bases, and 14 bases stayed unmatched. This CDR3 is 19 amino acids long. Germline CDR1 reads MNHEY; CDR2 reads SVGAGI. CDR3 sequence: CASSYRWTGRGWGNQPQHF. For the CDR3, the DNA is TGTGCCAGCAGTTACCGCTGGACAGGGCGCGGGTGGGGCAATCAGCCCCAGCATTTT.

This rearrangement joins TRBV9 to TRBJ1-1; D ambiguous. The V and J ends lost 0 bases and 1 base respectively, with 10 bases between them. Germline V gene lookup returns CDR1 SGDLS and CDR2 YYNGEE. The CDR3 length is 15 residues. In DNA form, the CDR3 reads TGTGCCAGCAGCGTAGCTGAGGGTCGGAACACTGAAGCTTTCTTT. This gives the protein CASSVAEGRNTEAFF.

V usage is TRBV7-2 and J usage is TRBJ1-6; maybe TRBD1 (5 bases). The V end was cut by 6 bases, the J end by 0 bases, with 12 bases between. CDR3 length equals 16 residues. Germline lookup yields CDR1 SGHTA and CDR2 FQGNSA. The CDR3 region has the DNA TGTGCCAGCAGAGCTCGACAGAGCTCCTATAATTCACCCCTCCACTTT. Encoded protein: CASRARQSSYNSPLHF.

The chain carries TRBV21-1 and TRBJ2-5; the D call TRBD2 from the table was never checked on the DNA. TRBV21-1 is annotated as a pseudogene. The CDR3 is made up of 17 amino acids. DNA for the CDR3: TGTGCCAGCAGCAAAGATGACTCGCGGGGGCACCAAGAGACCCAGTACTTC. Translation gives CASSKDDSRGHQETQYF.

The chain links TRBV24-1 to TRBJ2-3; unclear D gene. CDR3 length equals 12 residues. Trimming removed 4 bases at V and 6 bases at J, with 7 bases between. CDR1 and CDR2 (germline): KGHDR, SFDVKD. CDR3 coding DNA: TGTGCCACCAGTGAAACCTCGGATACGCAGTATTTT. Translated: CATSETSDTQYF.

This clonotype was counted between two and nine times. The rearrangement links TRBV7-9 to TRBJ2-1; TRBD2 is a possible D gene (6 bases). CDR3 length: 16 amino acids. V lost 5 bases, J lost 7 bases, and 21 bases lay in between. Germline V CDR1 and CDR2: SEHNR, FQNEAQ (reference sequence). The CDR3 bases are TGTGCCAGCAGCATTGCGGATCGGACTAAGGGGAATGAGCAGTTCTTC. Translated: CASSIADRTKGNEQFF.

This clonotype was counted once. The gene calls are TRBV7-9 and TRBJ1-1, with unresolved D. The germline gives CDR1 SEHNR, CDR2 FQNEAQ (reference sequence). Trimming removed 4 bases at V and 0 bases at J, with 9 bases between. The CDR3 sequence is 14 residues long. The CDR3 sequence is CASSSTIMNTEAFF. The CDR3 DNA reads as TGTGCCAGCAGCTCGACTATTATGAACACTGAAGCTTTCTTT.

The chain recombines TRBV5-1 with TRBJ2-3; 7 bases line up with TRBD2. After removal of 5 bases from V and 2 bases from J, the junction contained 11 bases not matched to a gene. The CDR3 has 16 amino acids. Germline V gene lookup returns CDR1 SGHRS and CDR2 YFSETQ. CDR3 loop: CASRRDYPDITDTQYF. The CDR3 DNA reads TGCGCCAGCAGGCGGGACTACCCCGACATCACAGATACGCAGTATTTT.

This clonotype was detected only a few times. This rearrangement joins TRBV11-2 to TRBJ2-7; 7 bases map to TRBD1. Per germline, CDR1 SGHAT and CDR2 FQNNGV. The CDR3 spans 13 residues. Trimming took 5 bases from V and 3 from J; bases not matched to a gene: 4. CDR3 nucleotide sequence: TGTGCCAGCAGCCCGACAGGGAACTACGAGCAGTACTTC. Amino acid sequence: CASSPTGNYEQYF.

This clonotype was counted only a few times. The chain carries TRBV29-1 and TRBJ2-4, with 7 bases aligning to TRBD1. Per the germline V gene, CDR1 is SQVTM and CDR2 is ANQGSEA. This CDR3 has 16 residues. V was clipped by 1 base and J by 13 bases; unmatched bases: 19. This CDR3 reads CSVEVSKTGTPSQQYF. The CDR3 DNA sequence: TGCAGCGTTGAAGTCAGCAAGACAGGGACCCCATCTCAGCAGTACTTC.